Listed below are T cell receptor beta chains from one sample, sequenced in a study of cytomegalovirus exposure and HLA in healthy donors. Sequencing was performed with immunoSEQ multiplex PCR; in TCRdb, only in-frame clones are kept and a portion is missing. The table lists fewer than 200,000 clones, more than 70% of them singletons, with around 4.6% in the top ten. The sample was PBMCs. The receptors come from a male donor in good health and CMV-seronegative. The CDR3 runs from the conserved cysteine through the conserved F or W. The order of the fields is V gene, D gene, clone size, J gene, CDR3 protein, CDR3 DNA. D genes are given only for firm matches. The size field is filled for only some rows; it gives once, few, many or a size class.

TRBV7-9	TRBD1	.	TRBJ1-1	CASSFKGQGGTEAFF	TGTGCCAGCAGCTTCAAGGGACAGGGGGGCACTGAAGCTTTCTTT
TRBV5-1	TRBD2	few	TRBJ2-5	CASSSGGGGGETQYF	TGCGCCAGCAGCTCCGGCGGGGGGGGAGGAGAGACCCAGTACTTC
TRBV7-8	.	.	TRBJ2-4	CASSFGGAPLALNIQYF	TGTGCCAGCAGCTTCGGCGGCGCCCCGCTAGCTCTAAACATTCAGTACTTC
TRBV5-1	.	.	TRBJ1-1	CASSSHWGVPEAFF	TGCGCCAGCAGCTCCCATTGGGGGGTCCCTGAAGCTTTCTTT
TRBV7-8	TRBD2	few	TRBJ2-7	CASSLTAGAYSYEQYF	TGTGCCAGCAGCTTAACAGCGGGGGCCTACTCCTACGAGCAGTACTTC
TRBV6-1	TRBD1	.	TRBJ2-7	CASRRGQGYEQYF	TGTGCCAGCAGGCGGGGACAGGGCTACGAGCAGTACTTC
TRBV19	.	.	TRBJ1-2	CASNRAGDYGYTF	TGTGCCAGTAACAGGGCGGGAGACTATGGCTACACCTTC
TRBV4-1	TRBD1	.	TRBJ1-4	CASSQAGTGSEKLFF	TGCGCCAGCAGCCAAGCAGGGACAGGGAGTGAAAAACTGTTTTTT
TRBV19	.	.	TRBJ1-4	CASSLRVGKLFF	TGTGCCAGTAGCCTCAGGGTTGGGAAACTGTTTTTT
TRBV5-1	TRBD1	.	TRBJ1-2	CASSLEGTGNGYTF	TGCGCCAGCAGCTTGGAGGGGACAGGGAATGGCTACACCTTC
TRBV7-9	TRBD2	.	TRBJ2-3	CASISGRAADTQYF	TGTGCCAGCATTAGCGGGAGGGCCGCAGATACGCAGTATTTT
TRBV7-6	.	once	TRBJ2-3	CASSSGSTGSVSDTQYF	TGTGCCAGCAGCTCCGGTTCGACGGGGTCGGTGTCTGATACGCAGTATTTT
TRBV11-2	TRBD1	.	TRBJ2-5	CASSLTGQGLETQYF	TGTGCCAGCAGCTTAACCGGACAGGGGTTGGAGACCCAGTACTTC
TRBV27	.	.	TRBJ1-2	CASKGWGENYGYTF	TGTGCCAGCAAGGGGTGGGGGGAGAACTATGGCTACACCTTC
TRBV7-8	.	.	TRBJ2-3	CASRSGPTGTTDTQYF	TGTGCCAGCCGGTCGGGCCCGACAGGTACCACAGATACGCAGTATTTT
TRBV11-2	.	.	TRBJ2-1	CASSLAGANEQFF	TGTGCCAGCAGCTTAGCAGGGGCGAATGAGCAGTTCTTC
TRBV30	TRBD1	.	TRBJ2-7	CAWRATGAHYEQYF	TGTGCCTGGAGGGCTACAGGGGCCCACTACGAGCAGTACTTC
TRBV29-1	.	.	TRBJ1-4	CSANSGEKLFF	TGCAGCGCCAACTCAGGGGAAAAACTGTTTTTT
TRBV7-9	.	few	TRBJ1-1	CASSFRIEDTEAFF	TGTGCCAGCAGCTTTAGGATAGAGGACACTGAAGCTTTCTTT
TRBV5-1	.	.	TRBJ2-3	CASSLGQSTDTQYF	TGCGCCAGCAGCTTGGGGCAGAGCACAGATACGCAGTATTTT
TRBV28	TRBD1	.	TRBJ1-5	CASALLQGAPSNQPQHF	TGTGCCAGCGCGTTACTACAGGGGGCCCCAAGCAATCAGCCCCAGCATTTT
TRBV7-8	TRBD1	.	TRBJ1-5	CASSLDGTGNQPQHF	TGTGCCAGCAGCTTAGATGGGACAGGGAATCAGCCCCAGCATTTT
TRBV5-1	.	.	TRBJ1-1	CASSFGQIENTEAFF	TGCGCCAGCAGCTTCGGACAGATAGAGAACACTGAAGCTTTCTTT
TRBV18	TRBD1	.	TRBJ1-2	CASSPPGTDFGYTF	TGTGCCAGCTCACCGCCCGGGACAGATTTTGGCTACACCTTC
TRBV7-9	TRBD1	.	TRBJ2-7	CASSFLGTGAHEQYF	TGTGCCAGCAGCTTCCTCGGGACAGGGGCCCACGAGCAGTACTTC
TRBV7-9	TRBD1	.	TRBJ2-7	CASSLFTGQGGEQYF	TGTGCCAGCAGCTTATTTACGGGACAGGGAGGGGAGCAGTACTTC
TRBV4-1	.	.	TRBJ2-2	CASSQDGGGATGELFF	TGCGCCAGCAGCCAAGATGGTGGGGGGGCCACCGGGGAGCTGTTTTTT
TRBV7-3	.	.	TRBJ1-4	CASSFYDRNEKLFF	TGTGCCAGCAGCTTCTACGACAGGAATGAAAAACTGTTTTTT
TRBV5-4	.	.	TRBJ2-6	CASSPHLPTGANVLTF	TGTGCCAGCAGCCCCCACCTACCGACTGGGGCCAACGTCCTGACTTTC
TRBV11-2	.	.	TRBJ1-2	CASTSRTGLANYGYTF	TGTGCCAGCACTTCACGTACAGGGTTAGCTAACTATGGCTACACCTTC
TRBV29-1	TRBD1	.	TRBJ1-1	CSVGVRGLMNTEAFF	TGCAGCGTGGGGGTTAGGGGGCTAATGAACACTGAAGCTTTCTTT